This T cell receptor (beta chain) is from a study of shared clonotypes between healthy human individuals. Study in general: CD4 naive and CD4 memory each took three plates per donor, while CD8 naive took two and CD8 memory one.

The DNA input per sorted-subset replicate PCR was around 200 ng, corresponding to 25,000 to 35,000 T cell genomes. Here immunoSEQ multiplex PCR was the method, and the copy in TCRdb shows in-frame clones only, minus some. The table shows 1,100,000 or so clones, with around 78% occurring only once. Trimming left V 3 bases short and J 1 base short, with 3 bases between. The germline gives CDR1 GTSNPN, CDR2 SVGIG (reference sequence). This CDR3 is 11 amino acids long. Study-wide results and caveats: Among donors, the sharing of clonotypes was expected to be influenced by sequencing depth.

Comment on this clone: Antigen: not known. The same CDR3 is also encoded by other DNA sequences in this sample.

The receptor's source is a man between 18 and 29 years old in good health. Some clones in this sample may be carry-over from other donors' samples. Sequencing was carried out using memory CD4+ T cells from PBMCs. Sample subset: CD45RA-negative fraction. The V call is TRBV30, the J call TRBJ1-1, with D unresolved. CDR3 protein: CAWSKNTEAFF. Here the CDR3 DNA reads TGTGCCTGGAGCAAGAACACTGAAGCTTTCTTT.